A selection of T cell receptor beta chains follows, all from one sample in a study of control samples from healthy donors and cancer patients. The data were produced by immunoSEQ multiplex PCR, yet TCRdb's version contains in-frame clones alone and is incomplete. This sample yields around 180,000 clones, of which around 88% are seen a single time; over 4% belongs to the top ten. Sequenced: blood. These TCRs come from a woman aged 25 to 39 in good health. Each CDR3 is given without its conserved first and last residue.

length: 15; J: TRBJ2-3; V: TRBV15; CDR3: ATSRDYAGEGTDTQY
length: 12; J: TRBJ1-3; V: TRBV9; CDR3: ASSVGSTGNTIY
length: 11; J: TRBJ2-1; V: TRBV10-1; CDR3: ASSEGLVGEQF
length: 10; J: TRBJ2-1; V: TRBV28; CDR3: ASSLAGDEQF
length: 14; J: TRBJ2-5; V: TRBV5-1; CDR3: ASSLAGGLGQETQY
length: 13; J: TRBJ1-5; V: TRBV5-8; CDR3: ASTNLGQGNQPQH
length: 12; J: TRBJ2-5; V: TRBV9; CDR3: ASSVVTGQETQY
length: 13; J: TRBJ2-3; V: TRBV6-4; CDR3: ASSDSGGGTDTQY
length: 14; J: TRBJ2-1; V: TRBV5-1; CDR3: ASSLGLGQLNNEQF
length: 12; J: TRBJ2-3; V: TRBV6-4; CDR3: ASSVGGQADTQY
length: 12; J: TRBJ1-1; V: TRBV6-5; CDR3: ASPSGTGPSGAF
length: 11; J: TRBJ1-1; V: TRBV3-1/TRBV3-2; CDR3: ASSPDTNTEAF
length: 14; J: TRBJ1-1; V: TRBV10-3; CDR3: AISALKTRLNTEAF
length: 14; J: TRBJ2-2; V: TRBV7-9; CDR3: ASSLVHRENTGELF
length: 13; J: TRBJ2-5; V: TRBV29-1; CDR3: SVEGGGWPVETQY
length: 13; J: TRBJ1-1; V: TRBV4-1; CDR3: ASSQIDAGGTEAF
length: 13; J: TRBJ1-1; V: TRBV2; CDR3: ASRKTVTPNTEAF
length: 10; J: TRBJ1-6; V: TRBV5-5; CDR3: ASSFHGSPLH
length: 16; J: TRBJ1-1; V: TRBV24-1; CDR3: GAPVPPVTRTTHTEAF
length: 12; J: TRBJ2-5; V: TRBV5-1; CDR3: ASDKGQGYETQY
length: 10; J: TRBJ2-1; V: TRBV2; CDR3: ASTLHYNEQF
length: 11; J: TRBJ1-2; V: TRBV3-1/TRBV3-2; CDR3: ASSHSNSYGYT